This T cell receptor beta chain is drawn from a study of T cell responses to AZD1222 COVID-19 vaccine. Study in general: Recipients boosted at about 4 weeks or about 12 weeks are pooled.

Sequencing used immunoSEQ multiplex PCR; TCRdb keeps in-frame clones, though not all of them. The sample includes more than 100,000 clones, approximately 85% of them seen just once. The study's findings and limits: In a largely white British group with more females than males, clonal diversity was possibly underestimated. The study reported that nearly half of spike-specific TCRs target unmutated variant regions.

In regard to this clone: What it binds is unknown.

V was pared by 5 bases and J by 0 bases, with 8 bases between. This CDR3 comprises 14 residues. The V gene's germline CDR1 is SGHRS and CDR2 YFSETQ. The receptor was isolated from an adult in good health. This chain links TRBV5-1 with TRBJ2-2; D assignment may be TRBD1 or TRBD2 (5 bases each). The sample here was peripheral blood, taken on day 0 of AZD1222 vaccination. CDR3 DNA: TGCGCCAGCAGGGGACGAACGAACACCGGGGAGCTGTTTTTT. This encodes CASRGRTNTGELFF.